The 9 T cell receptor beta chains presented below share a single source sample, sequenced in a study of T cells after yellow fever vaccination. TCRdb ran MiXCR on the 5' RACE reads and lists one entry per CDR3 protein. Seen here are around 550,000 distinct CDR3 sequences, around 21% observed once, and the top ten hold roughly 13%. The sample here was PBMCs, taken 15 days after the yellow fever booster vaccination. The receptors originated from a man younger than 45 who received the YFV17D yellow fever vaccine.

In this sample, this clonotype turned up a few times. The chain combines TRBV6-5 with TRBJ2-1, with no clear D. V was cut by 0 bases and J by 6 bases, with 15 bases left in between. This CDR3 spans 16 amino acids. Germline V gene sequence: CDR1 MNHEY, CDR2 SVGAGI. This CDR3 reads CASSYSRGSWGNEQFF. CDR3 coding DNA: TGTGCCAGCAGTTACTCGAGAGGTAGCTGGGGCAATGAGCAGTTCTTC.

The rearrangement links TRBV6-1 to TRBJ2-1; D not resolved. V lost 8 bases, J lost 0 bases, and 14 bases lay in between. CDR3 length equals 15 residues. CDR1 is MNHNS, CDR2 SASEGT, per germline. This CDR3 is CASLGAGLSYNEQFF. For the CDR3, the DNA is TGTGCCAGCCTTGGCGCAGGTCTCTCCTACAATGAGCAGTTCTTC.

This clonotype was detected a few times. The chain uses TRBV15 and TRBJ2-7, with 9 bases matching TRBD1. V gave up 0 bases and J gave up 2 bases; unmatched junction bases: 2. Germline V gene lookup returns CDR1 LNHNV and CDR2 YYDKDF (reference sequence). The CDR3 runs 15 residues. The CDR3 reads CATSRDRDRAYEQYF. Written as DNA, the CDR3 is TGTGCCACCAGCAGAGACCGGGACAGGGCCTACGAGCAGTACTTC.

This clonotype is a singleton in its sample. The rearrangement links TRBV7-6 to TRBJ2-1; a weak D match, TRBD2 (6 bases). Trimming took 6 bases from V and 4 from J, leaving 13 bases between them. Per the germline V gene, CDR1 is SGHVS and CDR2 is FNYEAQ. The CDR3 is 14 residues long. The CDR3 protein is CASSSRAGYNEQFF. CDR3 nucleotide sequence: TGTGCCAGCAGTTCAAGGGCGGGATACAATGAGCAGTTCTTC. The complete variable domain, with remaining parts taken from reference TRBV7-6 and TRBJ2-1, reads GAGVSQSPRYKVTKRGQDVALRCDPISGHVSLYWYRQALGQGPEFLTYFNYEAQQDKSGLPNDRFSAERPEGSISTLTIQRTEQRDSAMYRCASSSRAGYNEQFFGPGTRLTVL.

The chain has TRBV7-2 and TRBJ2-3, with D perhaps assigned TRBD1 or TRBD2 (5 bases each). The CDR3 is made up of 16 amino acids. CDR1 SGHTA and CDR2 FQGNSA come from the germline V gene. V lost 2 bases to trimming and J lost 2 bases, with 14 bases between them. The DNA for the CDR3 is TGTGCCAGCAGCTTAAGTGGGGGTGCGACCACAGATACGCAGTATTTT. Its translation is CASSLSGGATTDTQYF.

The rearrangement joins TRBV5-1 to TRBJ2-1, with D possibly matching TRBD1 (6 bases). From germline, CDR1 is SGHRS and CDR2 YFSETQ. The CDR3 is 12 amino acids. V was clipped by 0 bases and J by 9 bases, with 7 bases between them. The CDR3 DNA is TGCGCCAGCAGCTTGGGGGACACTGAGCAGTTCTTC. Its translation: CASSLGDTEQFF.

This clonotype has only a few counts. In DNA, the CDR3 is TGCGCCAGCAGCTTGCAATTTGGGGTGGAGGAGCAGTTCTTC. It encodes CASSLQFGVEEQFF. This sequence joins TRBV5-1 and TRBJ2-1; D is ambiguous. This CDR3 contains 14 residues. V was clipped by 1 base and J by 10 bases, with 15 bases between them. The germline V gene encodes CDR1 SGHRS and CDR2 YFSETQ.

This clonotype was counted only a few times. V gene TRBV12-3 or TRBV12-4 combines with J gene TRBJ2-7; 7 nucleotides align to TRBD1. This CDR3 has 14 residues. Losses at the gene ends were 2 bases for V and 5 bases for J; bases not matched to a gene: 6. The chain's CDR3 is CASSLSDRVHEQYF. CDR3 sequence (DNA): TGTGCCAGCAGTTTATCAGACAGGGTACACGAGCAGTACTTC.

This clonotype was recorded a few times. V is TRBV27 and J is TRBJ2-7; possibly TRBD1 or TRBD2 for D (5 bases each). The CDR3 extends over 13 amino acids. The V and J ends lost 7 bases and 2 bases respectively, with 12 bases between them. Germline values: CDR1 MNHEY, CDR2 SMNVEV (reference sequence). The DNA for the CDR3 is TGTGCCAGCACCGGGACGGATACCTACGAGCAGTACTTC. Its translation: CASTGTDTYEQYF.